These 5 T cell receptor beta chains share one sample of origin, sequenced in a study of neurological immune-mediated disorders. TCRdb used MiXCR to reprocess the 5' RACE reads, holding one entry per CDR3 protein. The data hold 60,000 or so distinct CDR3 sequences, with more than 3% observed a single time. The sample comprised PBMCs. The receptors stem from an older woman with multiple sclerosis.

This clonotype was seen ten or more times. The genes are TRBV15 and TRBJ2-5; 13 nucleotides line up with TRBD2. Per germline, CDR1 LNHNV and CDR2 YYDKDF (reference sequence). This CDR3 has 16 residues. The ends lost 3 bases at V and 2 bases at J; junction bases unmatched: 3. Here the CDR3 reads CATSRGLAGIQETQYF. DNA for the CDR3: TGTGCCACCAGCAGGGGACTAGCGGGGATTCAAGAGACCCAGTACTTC.

This clonotype was seen at least ten times. The chain employs TRBV7-3 and TRBJ2-5, with D perhaps matching TRBD2 (6 bases). CDR1 and CDR2 from the germline V gene are SGHTA and FQGTGA. The CDR3 loop spans 14 amino acids. Trimming cost V 5 bases and J 2 bases, with 12 bases left between them. The CDR3, as DNA: TGTGCCAGCAGCGCGGGGCAGGGACAAGAGACCCAGTACTTC. Encoded protein: CASSAGQGQETQYF.

At least ten counts were recorded for this clonotype. The chain joins TRBV15 to TRBJ1-4, with 7 positions matching TRBD1. The CDR3 length is 14 residues. With V trimmed by 5 bases and J by 5 bases, 5 bases remained unmatched. Germline V gene lookup returns CDR1 LNHNV and CDR2 YYDKDF (reference sequence). Here the CDR3 DNA reads TGTGCCACCAGCGACGACAGGGTGAATGAAAAACTGTTTTTT. This codes for CATSDDRVNEKLFF.

This clonotype came up many times. This chain joins TRBV7-9 and TRBJ2-7; possible D gene TRBD2, 5 bases. This CDR3 has 15 amino acids. Between the trimmed V and J ends, which lost 4 bases and 1 base, there was a span of 14 bases. Germline CDR1 reads SEHNR; CDR2 reads FQNEAQ (reference sequence). Here the CDR3 reads CASSSWETSSYEQYF. The CDR3, as DNA: TGTGCCAGCAGCTCGTGGGAGACCTCGTCCTACGAGCAGTACTTC.

This clonotype was seen at least ten times. V usage is TRBV4-1 and J usage is TRBJ1-5; D is undetermined. The CDR3 has 13 residues. Trimming removed 0 bases from V and 7 bases from J, with 7 bases in between. Germline CDR1 is MGHRA and CDR2 is YSYEKL. This chain's CDR3 is CASSQESRQPQHF. The CDR3 DNA sequence: TGCGCCAGCAGCCAAGAGTCGCGGCAGCCCCAGCATTTT.